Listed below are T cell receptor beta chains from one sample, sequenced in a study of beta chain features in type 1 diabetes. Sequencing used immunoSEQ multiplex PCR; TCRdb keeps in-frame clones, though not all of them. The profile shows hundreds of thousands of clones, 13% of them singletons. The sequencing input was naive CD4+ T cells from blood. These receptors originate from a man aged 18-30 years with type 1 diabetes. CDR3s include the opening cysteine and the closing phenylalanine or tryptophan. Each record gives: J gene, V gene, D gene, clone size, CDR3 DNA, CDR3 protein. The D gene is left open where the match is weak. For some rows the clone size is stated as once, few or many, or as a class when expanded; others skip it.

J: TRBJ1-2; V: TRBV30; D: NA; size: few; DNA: TGTGCCTGGAGTGTACCCGGACAGATTGGAGATGGCTACACCTTC; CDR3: CAWSVPGQIGDGYTF
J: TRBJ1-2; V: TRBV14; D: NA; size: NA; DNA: TGTGCCAGCAGCCAACGGGGAGCTAACTATGGCTACACCTTC; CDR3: CASSQRGANYGYTF
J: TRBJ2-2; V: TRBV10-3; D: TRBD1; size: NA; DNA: TGTGCCGGACAGGGGGTGACCGGGGAGCTGTTTTTT; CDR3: CAGQGVTGELFF
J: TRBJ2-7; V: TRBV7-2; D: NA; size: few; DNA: TGTGCCAGCAGCTTAGGGCCGCTGGGGAATAACGAGCAGTACTTC; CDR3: CASSLGPLGNNEQYF
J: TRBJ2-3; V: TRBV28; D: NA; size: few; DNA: TGTGCCAGCAATCCCTCGGACGGCGCAATCTTCACAGATACGCAGTATTTT; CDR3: CASNPSDGAIFTDTQYF
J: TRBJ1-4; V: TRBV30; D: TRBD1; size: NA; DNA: TGTGCCGGAAAGTGGGGACAGATTGCAACTAATGAAAAACTGTTTTTT; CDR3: CAGKWGQIATNEKLFF
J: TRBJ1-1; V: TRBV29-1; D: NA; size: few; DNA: TGCAGCGTTGTAGTGAACACTGAAGCTTTCTTT; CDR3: CSVVVNTEAFF
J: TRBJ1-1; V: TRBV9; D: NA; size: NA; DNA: TGTGCCAGCAGCATCGGACGGCCGAACACTGAAGCTTTCTTT; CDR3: CASSIGRPNTEAFF
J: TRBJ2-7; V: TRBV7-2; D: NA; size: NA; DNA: TGTGCCAGCAGCTCCCGAGGCGGCACCCACTACGAGCAGTACTTC; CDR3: CASSSRGGTHYEQYF
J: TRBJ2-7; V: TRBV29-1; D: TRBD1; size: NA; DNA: TGCAGCGTGAACCCGGGACAGTTCGTCTACGAGCAGTACTTC; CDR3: CSVNPGQFVYEQYF
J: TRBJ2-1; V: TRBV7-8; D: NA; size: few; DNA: TGTGCCAGCAGCGCCCCGGGGACGGGGGTATACAATGAGCAGTTCTTC; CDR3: CASSAPGTGVYNEQFF
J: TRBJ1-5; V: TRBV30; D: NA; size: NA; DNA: TGTGCCTGGAGTCTGGATAGCAATCAGCCCCAGCATTTT; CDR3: CAWSLDSNQPQHF
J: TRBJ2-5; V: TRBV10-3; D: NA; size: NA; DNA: TGTGCCATCAGTGATGGCAGGGTGGGAGAGACCCAGTACTTC; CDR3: CAISDGRVGETQYF
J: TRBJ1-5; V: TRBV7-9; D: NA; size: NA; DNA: TGTGCCAGCACCCTACAGGGTCAGCCCCAGCATTTT; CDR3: CASTLQGQPQHF
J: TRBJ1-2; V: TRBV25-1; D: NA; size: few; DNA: TGTGCCAGCAGTTCTCACAGTGCACCTAACTATGGCTACACCTTC; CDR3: CASSSHSAPNYGYTF
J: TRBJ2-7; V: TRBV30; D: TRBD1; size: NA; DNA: TGTGCCTGGAGGGACAGGAACTACGAGCAGTACTTC; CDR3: CAWRDRNYEQYF
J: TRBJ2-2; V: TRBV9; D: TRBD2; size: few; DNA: TGTGCCAGCAGCCCGGGGGGGGTTCCCACCGGGGAGCTGTTTTTT; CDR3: CASSPGGVPTGELFF
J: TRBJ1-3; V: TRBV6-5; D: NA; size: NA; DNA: TGTGCCAGCAGTTACTCGAAGGCAGGGGCTGGAAACACCATATATTTT; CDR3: CASSYSKAGAGNTIYF
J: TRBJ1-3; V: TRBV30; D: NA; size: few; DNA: TGTGCCTGGAGTGTACAGCCTGGAAACACCATATATTTT; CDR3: CAWSVQPGNTIYF
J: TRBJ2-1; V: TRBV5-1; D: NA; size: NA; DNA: TGCGCCAGCAGCCGCGGAGACGGAAATGAGCAGTTCTTC; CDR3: CASSRGDGNEQFF
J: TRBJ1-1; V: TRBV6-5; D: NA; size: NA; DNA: TGTGCCAGCAGGTTGCTTAGTGAGGACACTGAAGCTTTCTTT; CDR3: CASRLLSEDTEAFF
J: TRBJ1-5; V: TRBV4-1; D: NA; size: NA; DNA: TGCGCCAGCAGCCAAGAGACTGTCGGGCCCCAGCATTTT; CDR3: CASSQETVGPQHF
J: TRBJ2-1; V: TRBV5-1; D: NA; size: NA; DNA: TGCGCCAGCAGCTTACCCGACATTGGGGAGCAGTTCTTC; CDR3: CASSLPDIGEQFF
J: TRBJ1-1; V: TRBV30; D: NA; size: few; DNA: TGTGCCTGGTATAGGCCGGGGTTAGGTACTGAAGCTTTCTTT; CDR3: CAWYRPGLGTEAFF
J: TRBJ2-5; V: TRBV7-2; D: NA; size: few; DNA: TGTGCCAGCAGCTTATGGAACCAAGAGACCCAGTACTTC; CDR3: CASSLWNQETQYF
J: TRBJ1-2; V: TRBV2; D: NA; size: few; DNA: TGTGCCAGCAACCAGGGTAACTATGGCTACACCTTC; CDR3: CASNQGNYGYTF
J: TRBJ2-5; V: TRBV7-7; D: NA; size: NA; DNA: TGTGCTAGCAGCTCCACCTCTGGCGGGGAGACCCAGTACTTC; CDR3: CASSSTSGGETQYF
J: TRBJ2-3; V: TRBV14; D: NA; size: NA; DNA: TGTGCCAGCAGCCAAGAAGGGGTAACAGATACGCAGTATTTT; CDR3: CASSQEGVTDTQYF
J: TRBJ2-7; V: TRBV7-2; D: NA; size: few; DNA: TGTGCCAGCAGCTTAGAAGGGGTCCCCTACGAGCAGTACTTC; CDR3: CASSLEGVPYEQYF
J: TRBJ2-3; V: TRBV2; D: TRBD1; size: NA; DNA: TGTGCCAGCTCCACTGGACAGGGGGCCGCAGATACGCAGTATTTT; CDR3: CASSTGQGAADTQYF
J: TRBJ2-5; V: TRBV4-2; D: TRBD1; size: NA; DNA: TGTGCCAGCAGCCAAGATGGCAGGGGGCAGGGGACCCAGTACTTC; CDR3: CASSQDGRGQGTQYF
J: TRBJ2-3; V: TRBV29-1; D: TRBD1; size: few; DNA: TGCAGCGTCACCGACAGGGGGCGCGGCACAGATACGCAGTATTTT; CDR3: CSVTDRGRGTDTQYF
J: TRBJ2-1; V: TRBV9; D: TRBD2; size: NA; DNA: TGTGCCGGTTCTAGCGGGGGGGCCACGTACAATGAGCAGTTCTTC; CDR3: CAGSSGGATYNEQFF
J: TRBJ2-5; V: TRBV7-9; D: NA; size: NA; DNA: TGTGCCAGCAGCTTAACAGTCCAAGAGACCCAGTACTTC; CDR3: CASSLTVQETQYF
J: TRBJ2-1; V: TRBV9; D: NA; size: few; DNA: TGTGCCAGCAGCGTAGAGGATGAGCAGTTCTTC; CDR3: CASSVEDEQFF
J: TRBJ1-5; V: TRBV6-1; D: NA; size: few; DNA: TGTGCCAGCAGTGAAGCACCAGGGGAAGGCAATCAGCCCCAGCATTTT; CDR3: CASSEAPGEGNQPQHF
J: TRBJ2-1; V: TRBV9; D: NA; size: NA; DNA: TGTGCCAGCAGCGTGATGGGGGGTAATGAGCAGTTCTTC; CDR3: CASSVMGGNEQFF
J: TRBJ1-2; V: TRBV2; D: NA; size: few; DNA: TGTGCCAGCAGTTCCGACAGCGACTATGGCTACACCTTC; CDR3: CASSSDSDYGYTF
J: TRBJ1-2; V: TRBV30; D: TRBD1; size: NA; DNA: TGTGCCTTGAAGGGGGCGAGTGGCTACACCTTC; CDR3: CALKGASGYTF
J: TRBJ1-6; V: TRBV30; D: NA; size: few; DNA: TGTGCCTGGAGTGTACTAGGGAGCATTAATTCACCCCTCCACTTT; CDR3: CAWSVLGSINSPLHF
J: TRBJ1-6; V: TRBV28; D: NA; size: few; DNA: TGTGCCAGCAGTTCACTTATGGAGTTTTATAATTCACCCCTCCACTTT; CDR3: CASSSLMEFYNSPLHF
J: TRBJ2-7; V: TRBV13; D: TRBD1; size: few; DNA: TGTGCCAGCACCTTGGATGCAGGGGGCGCCTCCTACGAGCAGTACTTC; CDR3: CASTLDAGGASYEQYF
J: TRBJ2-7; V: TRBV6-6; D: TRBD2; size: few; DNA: TGTGCCAGCAGCTTAGCGGGGGACGGCTCCTACGAGCAGTACTTC; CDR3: CASSLAGDGSYEQYF
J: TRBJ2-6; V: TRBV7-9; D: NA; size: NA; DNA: TGTGCCAGCAGCGCAGCCGGGGCCCTCTCTGGGGCCAACGTCCTGACTTTC; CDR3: CASSAAGALSGANVLTF
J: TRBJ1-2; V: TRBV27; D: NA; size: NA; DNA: TGTGCCAGCAGTACTCCAGATAACTATGGCTACACCTTC; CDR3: CASSTPDNYGYTF